The 31 T cell receptor beta chains below were found in one sample sequenced in a study of cytomegalovirus exposure and HLA in healthy donors. Sequencing used immunoSEQ multiplex PCR; TCRdb keeps in-frame clones, though not all of them. The sample consists of roughly 190,000 clones, about 83% of them appearing once. The specimen was PBMCs. Receptors were obtained from a woman younger than 30 in good health and CMV-seronegative.

The chain couples TRBV10-3 to TRBJ1-2; tentative D call: TRBD1 (6 bases). Trimming took 3 bases from V and 2 from J, leaving 10 bases between them. The CDR3 runs 14 residues. Germline V lookup: CDR1 ENHRY, CDR2 SYGVKD. Here the CDR3 reads CAISDPTGNYGYTF. The CDR3 region has the DNA TGTGCCATCAGTGACCCTACAGGGAACTATGGCTACACCTTC.

The CDR3 loop reads CSSTKHLLNYGYTF. The CDR3 DNA is TGCAGCTCTACTAAGCACCTGCTTAACTATGGCTACACCTTC. The V gene is TRBV29-1, the J gene TRBJ1-2; the D is unclear. This CDR3 comprises 14 residues. V was trimmed by 8 bases and J by 1 base, leaving 17 bases between them. The germline gives CDR1 SQVTM, CDR2 ANQGSEA. The full variable domain, with the rest looked up from reference TRBV29-1 and TRBJ1-2, is SAVISQKPSRDICQRGTSLTIQCQVDSQVTMMFWYRQQPGQSLTLIATANQGSEATYESGFVIDKFPISRPNLTFSTLTVSNMSPEDSSIYLCSSTKHLLNYGYTFGSGTRLTVV.

The V and J genes are TRBV5-4 and TRBJ1-2, with 10 bases aligning to TRBD1. CDR3 length: 17 amino acids. Trimming removed 4 bases from V and 4 bases from J; junction bases left unmatched: 13. Germline lookup yields CDR1 SGHNT and CDR2 YYREEE (reference sequence). The CDR3 loop reads CASSPMKGQGVFYGYTF. Here the CDR3 DNA reads TGTGCCAGCAGCCCAATGAAAGGACAGGGGGTTTTCTATGGCTACACCTTC. The complete variable domain, with remaining parts taken from reference TRBV5-4 and TRBJ1-2, reads ETGVTQSPTHLIKTRGQQVTLRCSSQSGHNTVSWYQQALGQGPQFIFQYYREEENGRGNFPPRFSGLQFPNYSSELNVNALELDDSALYLCASSPMKGQGVFYGYTFGSGTRLTVV.

This sequence joins TRBV18 and TRBJ1-2; D unclear. Trimming took 1 base from V and 4 from J, leaving 13 bases between them. The germline V gene encodes CDR1 KGHSH and CDR2 LQKENI. The CDR3 length is 15 residues. This chain's CDR3 is CASSPLREPSYGYTF. The CDR3 bases are TGTGCCAGCTCACCACTGCGGGAACCTAGCTATGGCTACACCTTC.

The rearrangement joins TRBV10-2 to TRBJ2-1, with D tentatively TRBD2 (6 bases). CDR1 WSHSY and CDR2 SAAADI come from the germline V gene. Trimming took off 8 bases at V and 5 bases at J, with 22 bases between the two ends. This CDR3 comprises 16 residues. As DNA, the CDR3 is TGCGCCAGCGGGGGGAAGGGAAGCGGGTTCAACAATGAGCAGTTCTTC. It yields the protein CASGGKGSGFNNEQFF.

The chain recombines TRBV7-7 with TRBJ2-7, with D possibly being TRBD2 (6 bases). Between the trimmed V and J ends, which lost 5 bases and 3 bases, there was a span of 17 bases. The germline gives CDR1 SSHAT, CDR2 FNYEAQ (reference sequence). This CDR3 is 15 amino acids long. The CDR3 nucleotides read TGTGCCAGCAGCCCAGGACTTAGCGGCCTCTACGAGCAGTACTTC. It specifies CASSPGLSGLYEQYF. The whole variable domain, remainder taken from reference TRBV7-7 and TRBJ2-7, is GAGVSQSPRYKVTKRGQDVTLRCDPISSHATLYWYQQALGQGPEFLTYFNYEAQPDKSGLPSDRFSAERPEGSISTLTIQRTEQRDSAMYRCASSPGLSGLYEQYFGPGTRLTVT.

This CDR3 is CASREQSSYNEQFF. CDR3 coding DNA: TGCGCCAGCAGGGAGCAGAGCTCCTACAATGAGCAGTTCTTC. This chain joins TRBV5-1 and TRBJ2-1, with D unclear. The CDR3 extends over 14 amino acids. The V gene's germline CDR1 is SGHRS and CDR2 YFSETQ. With 5 bases removed from V and 0 bases from J, the gap between germline ends came to 9 bases.

There are many counts of this clone. The chain carries TRBV19 and TRBJ2-1; 11 positions agree with TRBD2. V dropped 3 bases and J dropped 12; count of bases not matched to a gene: 13. This CDR3 has 16 amino acids. Germline CDR1 reads LNHDA; CDR2 reads SQIVND (reference sequence). The CDR3 is CASSMYSLAGGRRQFF. Written as DNA, the CDR3 is TGTGCCAGTAGTATGTATTCGCTAGCGGGAGGCCGACGGCAGTTCTTC.

This clone was seen more than once but under ten times. CDR3 amino acids: CAWADRADSPLHF. CDR3 in DNA: TGTGCCTGGGCCGACAGGGCGGATTCACCCCTCCACTTT. V is TRBV30 and J is TRBJ1-6; TRBD1 agrees at 7 bases. V shed 5 bases, J shed 8 bases, and the junction held 6 bases outside the gene matches. The CDR3 is 13 residues long. Germline-derived CDR1 and CDR2 are GTSNPN and SVGIG (reference sequence).

Of note for this clone: One end of the junction fails to match germline, which may point to a read error. The chain combines TRBV13 with TRBJ2-7; D is unclear. This CDR3 has 9 amino acids. Germline-derived CDR1 and CDR2 are PRHDT and FYEKMQ (reference sequence). This CDR3 is CASSEKLGF. For the CDR3, the DNA is TGTGCCAGCAGCGAAAAGCTTGGCTTC.

The chain recombines TRBV7-8 with TRBJ2-1, with 11 bases identical to TRBD2. Germline values: CDR1 SGHVS, CDR2 FQNEAQ. The CDR3 spans 20 residues. The junction had 11 bases not matched to a gene; V was cut back by 1 base and J by 0 bases. The CDR3 is CASSLVRTSGPSSSYNEQFF. CDR3 DNA sequence: TGTGCCAGCAGCTTAGTCCGGACTAGCGGGCCCTCGAGCTCCTACAATGAGCAGTTCTTC.

This clone has only one observation. The rearrangement links TRBV7-9 to TRBJ2-5; 8 nucleotides align to TRBD2. The CDR3 loop spans 16 amino acids. CDR1 and CDR2 (germline): SEHNR, FQNEAQ (reference sequence). Trimming took 4 bases from V and 4 from J; bases not matched to a gene: 11. The CDR3 DNA sequence: TGTGCCAGCAGCTATCCCCTAGCGGGCTATCCAGAGACCCAGTACTTC. Translated, it gives CASSYPLAGYPETQYF.

The chain has TRBV27 and TRBJ1-4, with 11 bases fitting TRBD1. The CDR3 is 15 amino acids. Trimming took 6 bases from V and 5 from J; bases not matched to a gene: 5. Germline V gene sequence: CDR1 MNHEY, CDR2 SMNVEV (reference sequence). CDR3 DNA sequence: TGTGCCAGCAGACCAAGGGACAGGGGGAATGAAAAACTGTTTTTT. Its protein is CASRPRDRGNEKLFF.

This clone showed up just a few times. The CDR3 loop reads CSVVRTRGTEAFF. CDR3 in DNA: TGCAGCGTTGTACGTACGCGGGGCACTGAAGCTTTCTTT. The chain recombines TRBV29-1 with TRBJ1-1; unclear D gene. Germline assignment: CDR1 SQVTM and CDR2 ANQGSEA. V lost 4 bases and J lost 4, with 13 bases in between. CDR3 size: 13 residues.

The J gene is TRBJ2-1, the V gene TRBV27; 13 nucleotides match TRBD2. Germline CDR1 reads MNHEY; CDR2 reads SMNVEV (reference sequence). The CDR3 is made up of 17 amino acids. The V gene end was trimmed by 7 bases and the J gene end by 6 bases; junction bases not matched to a gene: 12. The CDR3 reads CASTPGGTSGKGNEQFF. CDR3 bases: TGTGCCAGCACACCCGGGGGGACTAGCGGGAAAGGCAATGAGCAGTTCTTC.

This chain joins TRBV10-2 and TRBJ2-5, with 11 positions matching TRBD2. CDR3 length equals 15 residues. The germline CDR1 and CDR2 sequences are WSHSY and SAAADI. The V gene end was trimmed by 6 bases and the J gene end by 2 bases; junction bases not matched to a gene: 5. The CDR3, as DNA: TGCGCCAGCAGACCTAGCGGGGGGTGGCAAGAGACCCAGTACTTC. Amino acid sequence: CASRPSGGWQETQYF.

The V call is TRBV15, the J call TRBJ2-7, with 7 bases aligning to TRBD2. Trimming cost V 0 bases and J 1 base; bases outside gene matches: 6. The germline V gene has CDR1 LNHNV and CDR2 YYDKDF (reference sequence). This CDR3 has 16 residues. CDR3 sequence reads: CATSRDLASGSYEQYF. CDR3 DNA: TGTGCCACCAGCAGAGATCTAGCTAGCGGTTCCTACGAGCAGTACTTC.

This clone showed up just once. The chain combines TRBV6-5 with TRBJ2-1; perhaps TRBD2 as D (5 bases). CDR3 length equals 14 residues. Germline V gene lookup returns CDR1 MNHEY and CDR2 SVGAGI. V shed 7 bases and J shed 8 bases, with 18 bases lying between them. The CDR3 nucleotides read TGTGCCAGCACTCGAGGGTCTGGAAGTGATGAGCAGTTCTTC. This codes for CASTRGSGSDEQFF.

This clone was seen repeatedly, ten times or more. Here the CDR3 DNA reads TGTGCCAGCACTCGGCCGGGGGAATATCGCGAGCAGTACTTC. Translating it yields CASTRPGEYREQYF. This chain uses TRBV6-5 with TRBJ2-7; tentatively, D is TRBD2 (6 bases). V gave up 7 bases and J gave up 6 bases, with 19 bases separating them. CDR1 and CDR2 from the germline V gene are MNHEY and SVGAGI. This CDR3 is 14 amino acids long.

J is TRBJ2-7 and V is TRBV5-1; TRBD1 matches 7 bases. V lost 0 bases and J lost 4; bases outside the gene matches: 7. The CDR3 length is 15 residues. CDR1 is SGHRS and CDR2 is YFSETQ in the germline V gene. The CDR3: CASSLGTGTVYEQYF. Written as DNA, the CDR3 is TGCGCCAGCAGCTTGGGAACCGGGACAGTTTACGAGCAGTACTTC.

The gene calls are TRBV4-1 and TRBJ1-5; 11 bases fit TRBD1. Germline V CDR1 and CDR2: MGHRA, YSYEKL. The trim removed 2 bases at V and 6 bases at J, leaving 3 bases unmatched. The CDR3 is made up of 15 amino acids. CDR3 nucleotides: TGCGCCAGCAGCCAACCGGGACAGGGGGGTCAGCCCCAGCATTTT. It yields the protein CASSQPGQGGQPQHF.

This chain uses TRBV9 with TRBJ2-2; 13 nucleotides agree with TRBD2. The junction had 5 bases not matched to a gene; V was cut back by 5 bases and J by 7 bases. Germline V gene lookup returns CDR1 SGDLS and CDR2 YYNGEE. The CDR3 extends over 15 amino acids. In DNA, the CDR3 is TGTGCCAGCAGAGGACTAGCGGGAGTCGGCGGGGAGCTGTTTTTT. This gives the protein CASRGLAGVGGELFF.

The chain carries TRBV11-2 and TRBJ1-2, with 9 bases fitting TRBD1. Germline CDR1 and CDR2: SGHAT and FQNNGV. CDR3 length: 17 amino acids. The trim removed 6 bases at V and 1 base at J, leaving 12 bases unmatched. CDR3 DNA sequence: TGTGCCAGCAGACCTCTCAGGGGGACAGGGAGTAACTATGGCTACACCTTC. It encodes CASRPLRGTGSNYGYTF.

The rearrangement links TRBV7-3 to TRBJ1-6; unclear D gene. The V gene's germline CDR1 is SGHTA and CDR2 FQGTGA. The V end was cut by 0 bases, the J end by 5 bases, with 20 bases between. CDR3 size: 19 residues. The CDR3 sequence: CASSLTSATGNLHNSPLHF. The CDR3 DNA reads TGTGCCAGCAGCTTAACATCGGCCACGGGGAATCTCCATAATTCACCCCTCCACTTT.

The gene calls are TRBV19 and TRBJ1-2, with D possibly being TRBD1 (6 bases). This CDR3 has 14 amino acids. Germline V gene sequence: CDR1 LNHDA, CDR2 SQIVND (reference sequence). Trimming shortened V by 4 bases and J by 8 bases, and 17 bases separated the two germline ends. CDR3 nucleotide sequence: TGTGCCAGTAGTAACCGGGACACATCGATCGGCTACACCTTC. Translating it yields CASSNRDTSIGYTF.

The chain carries TRBV5-6 and TRBJ2-7; a possible D gene is TRBD2 (5 bases). Trimming removed 1 base from V and 2 bases from J, with 10 bases in between. Germline V lookup: CDR1 SGHDT, CDR2 YYEEEE. This CDR3 is 14 amino acids long. The CDR3 DNA follows: TGTGCCAGCAGCTTGACCCCCGGGACCTACGAGCAGTACTTC. It codes for CASSLTPGTYEQYF. Full variable domain (missing parts from reference TRBV5-6 and TRBJ2-7): DAGVTQSPTHLIKTRGQQVTLRCSPKSGHDTVSWYQQALGQGPQFIFQYYEEEERQRGNFPDRFSGHQFPNYSSELNVNALLLGDSALYLCASSLTPGTYEQYFGPGTRLTVT.

The rearrangement joins TRBV6-6 to TRBJ1-2; the D gene is possibly TRBD1 (6 bases). The CDR3 runs 14 residues. CDR1 MNHNY and CDR2 SVGAGI come from the germline V gene (reference sequence). V gave up 5 bases and J gave up 2 bases, with 12 bases separating them. The CDR3 loop is CASSPWTVNYGYTF. CDR3 in DNA: TGTGCCAGCAGTCCTTGGACAGTCAACTATGGCTACACCTTC.

This chain joins TRBV19 and TRBJ2-7, with 8 bases that match TRBD2. The germline V gene encodes CDR1 LNHDA and CDR2 SQIVND (reference sequence). CDR3 length: 15 amino acids. V lost 8 bases to trimming and J lost 5 bases; unmatched junction nucleotides: 14. This chain's CDR3 is CASRYKGGGPNEQYF. The DNA of the CDR3 is TGTGCCAGTCGTTATAAGGGCGGGGGGCCTAACGAGCAGTACTTC. The full variable domain, completed using reference TRBV19 and TRBJ2-7, is DGGITQSPKYLFRKEGQNVTLSCEQNLNHDAMYWYRQDPGQGLRLIYYSQIVNDFQKGDIAEGYSVSREKKESFPLTVTSAQKNPTAFYLCASRYKGGGPNEQYFGPGTRLTVT.

This clone showed up just once. The V and J genes are TRBV6-1 and TRBJ2-5, with TRBD2 matching over 10 bases. The better agreement between TRBJ2-7 and the DNA end casts doubt on the J call. Per germline, CDR1 MNHNS and CDR2 SASEGT. The CDR3 totals 15 residues. The CDR3 reads CASSERLAGAYEQYF. As DNA, the CDR3 is TGTGCCAGCAGTGAGCGTCTAGCGGGAGCCTACGAGCAGTACTTC.

This chain connects TRBV6-5 to TRBJ1-1; tentatively, D is TRBD1 (5 bases). Germline-derived CDR1 and CDR2 are MNHEY and SVGAGI. V lost 6 bases to trimming and J lost 4 bases, with 12 bases between them. There are 13 residues in the CDR3. In DNA form, the CDR3 reads TGTGCCAGCAGGACATCGGGGGTCACTGAAGCTTTCTTT. Amino acid sequence: CASRTSGVTEAFF.

This chain links TRBV6-4 with TRBJ2-2; no clear D. The CDR3 runs 13 residues. The germline V gene has CDR1 MRHNA and CDR2 SNTAGT. Trimming took off 4 bases at V and 7 bases at J, with 10 bases between the two ends. The CDR3 sequence: CASSASPLGELFF. In DNA form, the CDR3 reads TGTGCCAGCAGTGCCTCCCCCCTCGGGGAGCTGTTTTTT.